The 32 T cell receptor beta chains presented below share a single source sample, sequenced in a study of shared T cell receptors in the human thymus. Sequencing used immunoSEQ multiplex PCR; TCRdb keeps in-frame clones, though not all of them. The sample has roughly 710,000 clones, approximately 85% seen once. The data also belong to a second study, concerning human thymus T cells.

Sequenced: thymocytes. These receptors originate from a girl under three years old with a congenital heart defect.

This chain uses TRBV6-5 with TRBJ1-4; TRBD1 matches at 10 bases. Germline CDR1 is MNHEY and CDR2 is SVGAGI. The CDR3 consists of 15 residues. The trim removed 5 bases at V and 8 bases at J, leaving 8 bases unmatched. CDR3 DNA sequence: TGTGCCAGCAGTACACGGGGACAGGGGCAGGAAAAACTGTTTTTT. Its translation is CASSTRGQGQEKLFF.

The chain uses TRBV7-2 and TRBJ2-7; the match to TRBD2 covers 8 bases. V was pared by 0 bases and J by 1 base, with 11 bases of the junction left unmatched. CDR1 is SGHTA, CDR2 FQGNSA, per germline. The CDR3 covers 18 residues. CDR3 loop: CASSLALNRRGVSYEQYF. The CDR3 nucleotides are TGTGCCAGCAGCTTAGCGCTAAATCGGCGGGGGGTATCCTACGAGCAGTACTTC.

This sequence joins TRBV5-1 and TRBJ2-7, with TRBD2 matching over 9 bases. CDR1 is SGHRS and CDR2 is YFSETQ in the germline V gene. Trimming took 6 bases from V and 3 from J; bases not matched to a gene: 7. The CDR3 extends over 14 amino acids. CDR3 coding DNA: TGCGCCAGCACCCGAACTAGCGGGCACTACGAGCAGTACTTC. Amino acids: CASTRTSGHYEQYF.

Only a few counts were recorded for this clone. This chain uses TRBV7-9 with TRBJ1-2; D perhaps matches TRBD1 (5 bases). CDR1 and CDR2 (germline): SEHNR, FQNEAQ (reference sequence). The CDR3 loop spans 14 amino acids. Trimming removed 4 bases at V and 4 bases at J, with 13 bases between. CDR3 nucleotides: TGTGCCAGCAGCTCCACGGGGAGGGGCTATGGCTACACCTTC. This encodes CASSSTGRGYGYTF.

The CDR3 coding sequence is TGTGCCACCCGACGATACGGGGGGTTAGGAAACACCATATATTTT. Its translation: CATRRYGGLGNTIYF. The V gene is TRBV10-3, the J gene TRBJ1-3, with TRBD1 as a possible D gene (5 bases). Germline V CDR1 and CDR2: ENHRY, SYGVKD. V lost 10 bases and J lost 4, with 20 bases in between. The CDR3 loop spans 15 amino acids.

The chain uses TRBV28 and TRBJ2-5; 12 bases are a match to TRBD2. The V segment lost 3 bases and the J segment 5 bases; nucleotides outside the gene matches: 7. The germline CDR1 and CDR2 sequences are MDHEN and SYDVKM. The CDR3 length is 16 residues. The CDR3 nucleotides are TGTGCCAGCAGTTTTGCTAGCGGGGGGGCCTTGGAGACCCAGTACTTC. This sequence encodes CASSFASGGALETQYF.

This chain uses TRBV2 with TRBJ1-5; unclear D gene. Trimming stripped 3 bases from V and 0 bases from J, with 9 bases between. This CDR3 has 15 residues. Germline CDR1 SNHLY, CDR2 FYNNEI. CDR3 coding DNA: TGTGCCAGCAGTGACCGGTCCTATAGCAATCAGCCCCAGCATTTT. This sequence encodes CASSDRSYSNQPQHF. The full variable domain, rest sourced from reference TRBV2 and TRBJ1-5, is EPEVTQTPSHQVTQMGQEVILRCVPISNHLYFYWYRQILGQKVEFLVSFYNNEISEKSEIFDDQFSVERPDGSNFTLKIRSTKLEDSAMYFCASSDRSYSNQPQHFGDGTRLSIL.

This clone came up once. V gene TRBV7-9 combines with J gene TRBJ1-5; no clear D gene. This CDR3 region has 16 residues. The V gene lost 1 base and the J gene lost 5 bases, with 15 bases spanning the gap. The V gene's germline CDR1 is SEHNR and CDR2 FQNEAQ (reference sequence). The CDR3 reads CASSLGIGQDYQPQHF. The CDR3, as DNA: TGTGCCAGCAGCTTAGGAATTGGGCAGGATTATCAGCCCCAGCATTTT.

CDR3 loop: CASSERWGHNNYGYTF. CDR3 coding DNA: TGTGCCAGCAGTGAACGTTGGGGACACAATAACTATGGCTACACCTTC. The chain links TRBV6-1 to TRBJ1-2; a possible D gene is TRBD1 (6 bases). The CDR3 sequence is 16 residues long. Germline V gene data show CDR1 as MNHNS and CDR2 as SASEGT. The V end lost 2 bases, the J end lost 1 base, and 14 bases lay between the germline ends.

The chain links TRBV9 to TRBJ1-2; D call uncertain. The CDR3 totals 19 residues. Germline V gene sequence: CDR1 SGDLS, CDR2 YYNGEE. The V end was cut by 6 bases, the J end by 0 bases, with 27 bases between. CDR3 bases: TGTGCCAGCACCGCCGGGTACCAGATTTTCACTACTTCTAACTATGGCTACACCTTC. Translated: CASTAGYQIFTTSNYGYTF.

This sequence joins TRBV6-5 and TRBJ2-7; D gene uncertain. CDR3 length equals 12 residues. Per germline, CDR1 MNHEY and CDR2 SVGAGI. Trimming pared 4 bases from V and 7 bases from J, leaving 11 bases between. CDR3 residues: CASSSGFGEQYF. The DNA for the CDR3 is TGTGCCAGCAGTTCGGGTTTTGGGGAGCAGTACTTC.

The chain is built from TRBV19 and TRBJ1-2; 7 nucleotides agree with TRBD1. This CDR3 has 17 amino acids. J gave up 2 bases and V 3 bases, and 12 bases lay outside the gene matches. Germline CDR1 and CDR2: LNHDA and SQIVND (reference sequence). CDR3 sequence: CASSIALRDSRNYGYTF. For the CDR3, the DNA is TGTGCCAGTAGTATCGCCCTCCGGGACAGCCGAAACTATGGCTACACCTTC. Together with reference TRBV19 and TRBJ1-2, the CDR3 gives the full variable domain: DGGITQSPKYLFRKEGQNVTLSCEQNLNHDAMYWYRQDPGQGLRLIYYSQIVNDFQKGDIAEGYSVSREKKESFPLTVTSAQKNPTAFYLCASSIALRDSRNYGYTFGSGTRLTVV.

The V and J genes are TRBV15 and TRBJ1-5; 9 nucleotides match TRBD1. Losses at the gene ends were 5 bases for V and 4 bases for J; bases not matched to a gene: 15. The germline V gene encodes CDR1 LNHNV and CDR2 YYDKDF (reference sequence). CDR3 length: 18 amino acids. CDR3 protein: CATSYTPGQGFWNQPQHF. CDR3 in DNA: TGTGCCACCAGCTATACCCCGGGACAGGGTTTTTGGAATCAGCCCCAGCATTTT.

The V call is TRBV4-2, the J call TRBJ2-6, with D tentatively TRBD2 (5 bases). The V end lost 0 bases, the J end lost 1 base, and 7 bases lay between the germline ends. CDR1 and CDR2 from the germline V gene are LGHNA and YNFKEQ. This CDR3 has 16 residues. CDR3 sequence (DNA): TGTGCCAGCAGCCAAGACCGGAGGTCTGGGGCCAACGTCCTGACTTTC. It encodes CASSQDRRSGANVLTF.

In this sample, this clone turned up a few times. CDR3 residues: CASSLMLNDILLYGYTF. CDR3 coding DNA: TGTGCCAGCAGCTTAATGCTAAATGACATCCTCCTCTATGGCTACACCTTC. The V call is TRBV7-9, the J call TRBJ1-2; D is unclear. Trimming took 2 bases from V and 4 from J, leaving 20 bases between them. Germline CDR1 SEHNR, CDR2 FQNEAQ (reference sequence). CDR3 size: 17 residues.

This clone was counted a single time. The chain uses TRBV10-3 and TRBJ1-6; D remains ambiguous. Germline V gene sequence: CDR1 ENHRY, CDR2 SYGVKD. CDR3 length: 12 amino acids. The V gene lost 3 bases and the J gene lost 11 bases, with 8 bases spanning the gap. CDR3 region: CAISDLGPPLHF. CDR3 nucleotides: TGTGCCATCAGTGATTTGGGCCCACCCCTCCACTTT.

The gene calls are TRBV28 and TRBJ2-7; 8 bases are shared with TRBD1. CDR1 and CDR2 (germline): MDHEN, SYDVKM. The V segment lost 5 bases and the J segment 7 bases; nucleotides outside the gene matches: 22. The CDR3 contains 18 residues. This chain's CDR3 is CASSQGQGPSINPREQYF. The DNA of the CDR3 is TGTGCCAGCAGTCAAGGACAGGGACCGTCCATCAATCCTCGGGAGCAGTACTTC.

V usage is TRBV4-3 and J usage is TRBJ2-5; 7 bases align to TRBD2. Trimming at V came to 3 bases and at J to 0 bases, leaving 7 bases not matched to a gene. Germline CDR1 and CDR2: LGHNA and YSLEER. The CDR3 runs to 16 residues. Written as DNA, the CDR3 is TGCGCCAGCAGCCAGACTGGAGCGGGGTACCAAGAGACCCAGTACTTC. Protein: CASSQTGAGYQETQYF.

V is TRBV18 and J is TRBJ2-3; D unresolved. Germline CDR1 reads KGHSH; CDR2 reads LQKENI. The CDR3 loop spans 12 amino acids. V was trimmed by 3 bases and J by 12 bases, leaving 13 bases between them. The CDR3 nucleotides are TGTGCCAGCTCACCCTCTATGGTTTCACAGTATTTT. Translating it yields CASSPSMVSQYF. Supplemented by reference TRBV18 and TRBJ2-3, the full variable domain reads NAGVMQNPRHLVRRRGQEARLRCSPMKGHSHVYWYRQLPEEGLKFMVYLQKENIIDESGMPKERFSAEFPKEGPSILRIQQVVRGDSAAYFCASSPSMVSQYFGPGTRLTVL.

This sequence joins TRBV10-3 and TRBJ1-2, with 8 bases identical to TRBD1. This CDR3 has 16 residues. Germline CDR1 is ENHRY and CDR2 is SYGVKD. V shed 2 bases and J 5 bases; nucleotides not matched to a gene: 10. The CDR3 DNA follows: TGTGCCATCAGTGAGGGACAGGGAAATAATGAGTATGGCTACACCTTC. Translation gives CAISEGQGNNEYGYTF.

V gene TRBV7-2 combines with J gene TRBJ1-2; a weak D match, TRBD1 (5 bases). V was shortened by 5 bases and J by 6 bases, with 16 bases between the two germline ends. Germline V gene sequence: CDR1 SGHTA, CDR2 FQGNSA. The CDR3 runs 14 residues. The CDR3 region has the DNA TGTGCCAGCAGCCTCCTCTGGGGCATTAATGGCTACACCTTC. It codes for CASSLLWGINGYTF.

This rearrangement joins TRBV19 to TRBJ2-1; 11 nucleotides line up with TRBD1. The germline V gene has CDR1 LNHDA and CDR2 SQIVND (reference sequence). CDR3 size: 18 residues. V was pared by 0 bases and J by 4 bases, with 8 bases of the junction left unmatched. The CDR3 bases are TGTGCCAGTAGTATAGACTTAGGGACAGGGGGACCATACAATGAGCAGTTCTTC. This translates into CASSIDLGTGGPYNEQFF. Full variable domain (outside the CDR3, taken from reference TRBV19 and TRBJ2-1): DGGITQSPKYLFRKEGQNVTLSCEQNLNHDAMYWYRQDPGQGLRLIYYSQIVNDFQKGDIAEGYSVSREKKESFPLTVTSAQKNPTAFYLCASSIDLGTGGPYNEQFFGPGTRLTVL.

V usage is TRBV9 and J usage is TRBJ1-2; D is undetermined. CDR3 length: 11 amino acids. The V gene lost 0 bases and the J gene lost 9 bases, with 6 bases spanning the gap. CDR1 and CDR2 (germline): SGDLS, YYNGEE. CDR3 nucleotides: TGTGCCAGCAGCGTAGATGAGAGCTACACCTTC. It translates to CASSVDESYTF. The full variable domain, its missing parts supplied by reference TRBV9 and TRBJ1-2, is DSGVTQTPKHLITATGQRVTLRCSPRSGDLSVYWYQQSLDQGLQFLIQYYNGEERAKGNILERFSAQQFPDLHSELNLSSLELGDSALYFCASSVDESYTFGSGTRLTVV.

Comment on this clone: This CDR3 is also generated by other DNA sequences in the sample. This sequence joins TRBV5-1 and TRBJ1-6; unclear D gene. The CDR3 extends over 18 amino acids. Trimming took off 4 bases at V and 0 bases at J, with 17 bases between the two ends. Germline assignment: CDR1 SGHRS and CDR2 YFSETQ. The CDR3 protein is CASSLVGGMSSYNSPLHF. The CDR3 bases are TGCGCCAGCAGCCTGGTCGGAGGCATGAGCTCCTATAATTCACCCCTCCACTTT.

The CDR3 region is CASRGQRDRASGANVLTF. The CDR3 DNA reads as TGCGCCAGCAGGGGGCAGAGGGACAGGGCGTCTGGGGCCAACGTCCTGACTTTC. The chain couples TRBV5-1 to TRBJ2-6; 9 bases line up with TRBD1. Germline CDR1 and CDR2: SGHRS and YFSETQ. V gave up 5 bases and J gave up 1 base; unmatched junction bases: 10. The CDR3 length is 18 residues.

The chain joins TRBV5-6 to TRBJ1-5, with 8 bases fitting TRBD1. V was clipped by 1 base and J by 4 bases; unmatched bases: 7. Germline CDR1 reads SGHDT; CDR2 reads YYEEEE. This CDR3 has 16 residues. CDR3 sequence reads: CASSLLGTGGNQPQHF. The DNA for the CDR3 is TGTGCCAGCAGCTTGTTGGGGACAGGAGGGAATCAGCCCCAGCATTTT.

The chain joins TRBV11-2 to TRBJ1-1, with 8 nucleotides matching TRBD1. CDR1 and CDR2 from the germline V gene are SGHAT and FQNNGV. V was pared by 2 bases and J by 3 bases, with 14 bases of the junction left unmatched. CDR3 length: 18 residues. The CDR3: CASSLTPGPNRGDTEAFF. CDR3 coding DNA: TGTGCCAGCAGCTTAACCCCGGGCCCGAACAGGGGGGACACTGAAGCTTTCTTT.

V is TRBV19 and J is TRBJ2-7; tentative D call: TRBD2 (6 bases). V was shortened by 5 bases and J by 0 bases, with 14 bases between the two germline ends. The germline V gene encodes CDR1 LNHDA and CDR2 SQIVND (reference sequence). This CDR3 region has 15 residues. As DNA, the CDR3 is TGTGCCAGTAGTCCTGGCGGGACGTCCTCCTACGAGCAGTACTTC. Its protein product is CASSPGGTSSYEQYF.

The rearrangement links TRBV14 to TRBJ1-1, with 9 bases fitting TRBD1. The germline V gene has CDR1 SGHDN and CDR2 FVKESK. This CDR3 has 15 amino acids. The J segment lost 1 base and the V segment lost 6 bases, leaving 6 bases of the junction unmatched. CDR3: CASSNRGPSNTEAFF. The CDR3 DNA reads as TGTGCCAGCAGTAACAGGGGGCCCTCGAACACTGAAGCTTTCTTT. The full variable domain, in which reference TRBV14 and TRBJ1-1 provide the parts outside the CDR3, is EAGVTQFPSHSVIEKGQTVTLRCDPISGHDNLYWYRRVMGKEIKFLLHFVKESKQDESGMPNNRFLAERTGGTYSTLKVQPAELEDSGVYFCASSNRGPSNTEAFFGQGTRLTVV.

The chain links TRBV9 to TRBJ1-3; D unresolved. V shed 0 bases and J shed 6 bases, with 10 bases lying between them. The CDR3 spans 14 residues. Germline CDR1 is SGDLS and CDR2 is YYNGEE. The CDR3 protein is CASSVGERENTIYF. As DNA, the CDR3 is TGTGCCAGCAGCGTAGGGGAACGGGAAAACACCATATATTTT.

This clone was picked up one time. The chain combines TRBV25-1 with TRBJ1-1, with TRBD1 matching over 7 bases. CDR1 is MGHDK and CDR2 is SYGVNS in the germline V gene. The junction had 8 bases not matched to a gene; V was cut back by 3 bases and J by 1 base. This CDR3 has 16 amino acids. CDR3 DNA: TGTGCCAGCAGTGAGACCGCGGACAGGCCGAACACTGAAGCTTTCTTT. This gives the protein CASSETADRPNTEAFF.

The chain recombines TRBV6-5 with TRBJ1-2, with TRBD1 matching over 9 bases. Germline CDR1 MNHEY, CDR2 SVGAGI. The CDR3 consists of 14 residues. V trimming: 4 bases; J trimming: 5 bases; junction bases outside the gene matches: 5. The CDR3 sequence: CASSLGQGEYGYTF. CDR3 in DNA: TGTGCCAGCAGTTTGGGACAGGGAGAATATGGCTACACCTTC.